Listed below are T cell receptor beta chains from one sample, sequenced in a study of T-cell memory formation after mild COVID-19. Each CDR3 protein is one row after TCRdb ran MiXCR on the 5' RACE reads. In the table there are 400,000 to 500,000 distinct CDR3 sequences, 15% to 25% of which are singletons. The sample was PBMCs or a T cell subset sorted from them (not recorded which). Every receptor here comes from an adult woman who had mild COVID-19 (a few samples of this study predate the infection). Cell type and time point are not known. Each CDR3 is given with its conserved first and last residue. Each record gives: CDR3 length, D gene, V gene, J gene, clone size, CDR3 protein, CDR3 DNA. A D gene is named only where the DNA matches it firmly. Only some rows state a clone size, as once, few, many or a class for expanded clones.

len: 16
d_gene: TRBD2
v_gene: TRBV7-9
j_gene: TRBJ2-7
abundance: few
CDR3aa: CASSLGLAGASHEQYF
CDR3nt: TGTGCCAGCAGCTTGGGACTAGCGGGAGCGTCCCACGAGCAGTACTTC

len: 15
d_gene: NA
v_gene: TRBV11-2
j_gene: TRBJ2-3
abundance: few
CDR3aa: CASSFLLLRRDTQYF
CDR3nt: TGTGCCAGCAGCTTTCTTCTGCTGCGCCGGGATACGCAGTATTTT

len: 12
d_gene: NA
v_gene: TRBV29-1
j_gene: TRBJ1-1
abundance: few
CDR3aa: CSVIQTGTEAFF
CDR3nt: TGCAGCGTTATCCAGACTGGCACTGAAGCTTTCTTT

len: 17
d_gene: NA
v_gene: TRBV3-1
j_gene: TRBJ2-3
abundance: few
CDR3aa: CASSQGWNGGPTDTQYF
CDR3nt: TGTGCCAGCAGCCAAGGGTGGAACGGTGGACCAACAGATACGCAGTATTTT

len: 16
d_gene: NA
v_gene: TRBV5-1
j_gene: TRBJ2-5
abundance: few
CDR3aa: CASSLAAGSAWDTQYF
CDR3nt: TGCGCCAGCAGCTTGGCTGCAGGCAGCGCTTGGGACACCCAGTACTTC

len: 15
d_gene: NA
v_gene: TRBV12-3/TRBV12-4
j_gene: TRBJ2-7
abundance: NA
CDR3aa: CASSPVGVVSYEQYF
CDR3nt: TGTGCCAGCAGTCCCGTGGGTGTCGTCTCCTACGAGCAGTACTTC

len: 17
d_gene: TRBD2
v_gene: TRBV27
j_gene: TRBJ2-5
abundance: NA
CDR3aa: CASSPTRLAGAQETQYF
CDR3nt: TGTGCCAGCAGTCCTACCAGACTAGCGGGGGCACAAGAGACCCAGTACTTC

len: 10
d_gene: NA
v_gene: TRBV20-1
j_gene: TRBJ2-7
abundance: few
CDR3aa: CSAERGEQYF
CDR3nt: TGCAGTGCCGAGAGGGGCGAGCAGTACTTC

len: 13
d_gene: NA
v_gene: TRBV4-1
j_gene: TRBJ2-1
abundance: NA
CDR3aa: CASSEDGASDPFF
CDR3nt: TGCGCCAGCAGCGAGGACGGCGCCTCGGATCCGTTCTTC

len: 16
d_gene: NA
v_gene: TRBV3-1
j_gene: TRBJ2-2
abundance: NA
CDR3aa: CASSQEVTGRAGELFF
CDR3nt: TGTGCCAGCAGCCAAGAGGTAACAGGGAGAGCCGGGGAGCTGTTTTTT

len: 20
d_gene: TRBD2
v_gene: TRBV23-1
j_gene: TRBJ2-1
abundance: few
CDR3aa: CASSQSRSSGRIGVGNEQFF
CDR3nt: TGCGCCAGCAGTCAATCCAGGTCTAGCGGGAGAATAGGTGTCGGCAATGAGCAGTTCTTC

len: 17
d_gene: TRBD2
v_gene: TRBV27
j_gene: TRBJ2-5
abundance: NA
CDR3aa: CASSLGAGGPRIETQYF
CDR3nt: TGTGCCAGCAGTTTAGGAGCGGGGGGGCCGAGGATCGAGACCCAGTACTTC

len: 14
d_gene: TRBD1
v_gene: TRBV5-1
j_gene: TRBJ2-4
abundance: few
CDR3aa: CASSDGTGDDIQYF
CDR3nt: TGCGCCAGCAGCGACGGGACAGGGGACGACATTCAGTACTTC

len: 17
d_gene: TRBD1
v_gene: TRBV4-1
j_gene: TRBJ2-7
abundance: NA
CDR3aa: CASSLRGQGGQTYEQYF
CDR3nt: TGCGCCAGCAGCCTAAGAGGACAGGGGGGCCAAACCTACGAGCAGTACTTC

len: 13
d_gene: NA
v_gene: TRBV2
j_gene: TRBJ1-2
abundance: NA
CDR3aa: CASSDTKPDGYTF
CDR3nt: TGTGCCAGCAGTGATACCAAGCCGGATGGCTACACCTTC

len: 15
d_gene: TRBD2
v_gene: TRBV20-1
j_gene: TRBJ2-2
abundance: NA
CDR3aa: CSARGTSGYTGELFF
CDR3nt: TGCAGTGCTAGAGGGACTAGCGGTTACACCGGGGAGCTGTTTTTT

len: 16
d_gene: TRBD2
v_gene: TRBV6-5
j_gene: TRBJ2-1
abundance: few
CDR3aa: CASSFPTSGGGGEQFF
CDR3nt: TGTGCCAGCAGTTTCCCGACTAGCGGGGGTGGAGGTGAGCAGTTCTTC

len: 17
d_gene: NA
v_gene: TRBV6-2/TRBV6-3
j_gene: TRBJ1-5
abundance: NA
CDR3aa: CATSWGRTSNSNQPQHF
CDR3nt: TGTGCTACATCTTGGGGAAGGACCTCAAATAGCAATCAGCCCCAGCATTTT

len: 19
d_gene: TRBD2
v_gene: TRBV7-2
j_gene: TRBJ2-1
abundance: NA
CDR3aa: CASSPGLAGGHISYNEQFF
CDR3nt: TGTGCCAGCAGCCCAGGACTAGCGGGGGGACACATCTCCTACAATGAGCAGTTCTTC

len: 13
d_gene: NA
v_gene: TRBV5-1
j_gene: TRBJ2-2
abundance: NA
CDR3aa: CASGTSNTGELFF
CDR3nt: TGCGCCAGCGGGACATCGAACACCGGGGAGCTGTTTTTT

len: 14
d_gene: TRBD1
v_gene: TRBV7-9
j_gene: TRBJ2-7
abundance: few
CDR3aa: CASRHDRVSDEQYF
CDR3nt: TGTGCCAGCAGACACGACAGGGTCTCGGACGAGCAGTACTTC

len: 16
d_gene: TRBD1
v_gene: TRBV2
j_gene: TRBJ1-1
abundance: few
CDR3aa: CASNTWTGAGSTEAFF
CDR3nt: TGTGCCAGCAATACCTGGACAGGGGCGGGAAGCACTGAAGCTTTCTTT

len: 14
d_gene: TRBD1
v_gene: TRBV6-2/TRBV6-3
j_gene: TRBJ2-1
abundance: few
CDR3aa: CASSYSGQGLVQFF
CDR3nt: TGTGCCAGCAGTTACTCGGGACAGGGGTTAGTGCAGTTCTTC

len: 18
d_gene: NA
v_gene: TRBV20-1
j_gene: TRBJ1-5
abundance: few
CDR3aa: CSALNHRAFTSPYQPQHF
CDR3nt: TGCAGTGCTTTAAACCACCGGGCTTTCACCTCCCCCTATCAGCCCCAGCATTTT

len: 18
d_gene: TRBD1
v_gene: TRBV7-9
j_gene: TRBJ1-2
abundance: many
CDR3aa: CASSSTHGYRGFRYGYTF
CDR3nt: TGTGCCAGCAGCTCAACCCATGGCTACAGGGGATTTCGCTATGGCTACACCTTC

len: 13
d_gene: NA
v_gene: TRBV5-1
j_gene: TRBJ1-1
abundance: NA
CDR3aa: CASSWVTGTEAFF
CDR3nt: TGCGCCAGCAGCTGGGTTACAGGGACTGAAGCTTTCTTT

len: 19
d_gene: TRBD1
v_gene: TRBV6-2/TRBV6-3
j_gene: TRBJ1-5
abundance: NA
CDR3aa: CASSLRQGLRGYSNQPQHF
CDR3nt: TGTGCCAGCAGTCTCCGACAGGGGTTGAGGGGCTATAGCAATCAGCCCCAGCATTTT

len: 16
d_gene: NA
v_gene: TRBV13
j_gene: TRBJ2-7
abundance: few
CDR3aa: CASSPPSGDSSYEQYF
CDR3nt: TGTGCCAGCAGCCCCCCTTCGGGGGACTCCTCCTACGAGCAGTACTTC

len: 13
d_gene: TRBD2
v_gene: TRBV29-1
j_gene: TRBJ2-1
abundance: NA
CDR3aa: CSASIAGYNEQFF
CDR3nt: TGCAGCGCTTCAATAGCGGGGTACAATGAGCAGTTCTTC

len: 18
d_gene: TRBD1
v_gene: TRBV2
j_gene: TRBJ1-3
abundance: NA
CDR3aa: CASIGRRDSTIGGNTIYF
CDR3nt: TGTGCCAGCATCGGGCGGCGGGACAGTACAATAGGTGGGAACACCATATATTTT

len: 16
d_gene: NA
v_gene: TRBV4-1
j_gene: TRBJ2-5
abundance: NA
CDR3aa: CASSQEGLGTPETQYF
CDR3nt: TGCGCCAGCAGCCAAGAAGGGTTAGGGACACCAGAGACCCAGTACTTC

len: 16
d_gene: NA
v_gene: TRBV10-3
j_gene: TRBJ1-5
abundance: NA
CDR3aa: CAISDPTTGNNQPQHF
CDR3nt: TGTGCCATCAGTGACCCAACGACGGGTAACAATCAGCCCCAGCATTTT

len: 14
d_gene: NA
v_gene: TRBV7-8
j_gene: TRBJ2-5
abundance: few
CDR3aa: CASSFLKGLETQYF
CDR3nt: TGTGCCAGCAGCTTCTTAAAGGGGCTAGAGACCCAGTACTTC

len: 17
d_gene: TRBD1
v_gene: TRBV7-9
j_gene: TRBJ2-7
abundance: NA
CDR3aa: CASSPRDREIFTYEQYF
CDR3nt: TGTGCCAGCAGCCCAAGGGACAGGGAAATTTTCACCTACGAGCAGTACTTC

len: 15
d_gene: NA
v_gene: TRBV6-6
j_gene: TRBJ2-7
abundance: NA
CDR3aa: CASSYLARGRNEQYF
CDR3nt: TGTGCCAGCAGTTACCTAGCCCGGGGTAGGAACGAGCAGTACTTC

len: 18
d_gene: TRBD2
v_gene: TRBV20-1
j_gene: TRBJ2-1
abundance: few
CDR3aa: CSARDLGLAGVLPDEQFF
CDR3nt: TGCAGTGCTAGAGATCTGGGGCTAGCGGGGGTCCTCCCGGATGAGCAGTTCTTC

len: 13
d_gene: TRBD1
v_gene: TRBV29-1
j_gene: TRBJ2-2
abundance: NA
CDR3aa: CSVMGQGAGELFF
CDR3nt: TGCAGCGTCATGGGACAGGGGGCCGGGGAGCTGTTTTTT

len: 16
d_gene: NA
v_gene: TRBV21-1
j_gene: TRBJ1-5
abundance: few
CDR3aa: CASSNLGPYSNQPQHF
CDR3nt: TGTGCCAGCAGCAACCTAGGACCGTATAGCAATCAGCCCCAGCATTTT

len: 17
d_gene: TRBD1
v_gene: TRBV5-1
j_gene: TRBJ1-2
abundance: few
CDR3aa: CASSLIERTGTNYGYTF
CDR3nt: TGCGCCAGCAGCTTGATCGAACGGACAGGAACTAACTATGGCTACACCTTC

len: 14
d_gene: TRBD2
v_gene: TRBV5-1
j_gene: TRBJ2-1
abundance: many
CDR3aa: CASRAGETYNEQFF
CDR3nt: TGCGCCAGCAGGGCGGGGGAGACTTACAATGAGCAGTTCTTC

len: 13
d_gene: TRBD1
v_gene: TRBV7-6
j_gene: TRBJ1-4
abundance: few
CDR3aa: CASSLEAGGVLFF
CDR3nt: TGTGCCAGCAGCCTGGAGGCAGGGGGGGTACTGTTTTTT

len: 17
d_gene: NA
v_gene: TRBV15
j_gene: TRBJ2-3
abundance: few
CDR3aa: CATSSLRELLGGDTQYF
CDR3nt: TGTGCCACCAGCAGCCTCCGGGAGCTCCTGGGGGGAGATACGCAGTATTTT

len: 16
d_gene: TRBD1
v_gene: TRBV7-6
j_gene: TRBJ2-2
abundance: NA
CDR3aa: CASSWYGTGSTGELFF
CDR3nt: TGTGCCAGCAGCTGGTATGGGACAGGGTCTACCGGGGAGCTGTTTTTT

len: 14
d_gene: NA
v_gene: TRBV20-1
j_gene: TRBJ2-7
abundance: NA
CDR3aa: CSAFKQGPPREQYF
CDR3nt: TGCAGTGCTTTCAAACAGGGACCTCCTCGAGAGCAGTACTTC

len: 15
d_gene: NA
v_gene: TRBV3-1
j_gene: TRBJ2-3
abundance: NA
CDR3aa: CASSQGGRSTDTQYF
CDR3nt: TGTGCCAGCAGCCAAGGGGGGCGGAGCACAGATACGCAGTATTTT

len: 14
d_gene: NA
v_gene: TRBV4-1
j_gene: TRBJ1-1
abundance: NA
CDR3aa: CASSQDWSNTEAFF
CDR3nt: TGCGCCAGCAGCCAAGACTGGTCGAACACTGAAGCTTTCTTT

len: 15
d_gene: TRBD1
v_gene: TRBV6-5
j_gene: TRBJ2-1
abundance: NA
CDR3aa: CASSYEGAKYNEQFF
CDR3nt: TGTGCCAGCAGTTACGAGGGGGCGAAGTACAATGAGCAGTTCTTC

len: 16
d_gene: NA
v_gene: TRBV4-3
j_gene: TRBJ1-3
abundance: few
CDR3aa: CASSQDSAGVGNTIYF
CDR3nt: TGCGCCAGCAGCCAAGATTCAGCCGGGGTTGGAAACACCATATATTTT

len: 15
d_gene: NA
v_gene: TRBV6-1
j_gene: TRBJ2-2
abundance: once
CDR3aa: CASSEEQGSPGELFF
CDR3nt: TGTGCCAGCAGTGAAGAACAGGGATCCCCCGGGGAGCTGTTTTTT

len: 14
d_gene: TRBD1
v_gene: TRBV27
j_gene: TRBJ1-2
abundance: NA
CDR3aa: CASSFDRENYGYTF
CDR3nt: TGTGCCAGCAGTTTTGACAGGGAAAACTATGGCTACACCTTC